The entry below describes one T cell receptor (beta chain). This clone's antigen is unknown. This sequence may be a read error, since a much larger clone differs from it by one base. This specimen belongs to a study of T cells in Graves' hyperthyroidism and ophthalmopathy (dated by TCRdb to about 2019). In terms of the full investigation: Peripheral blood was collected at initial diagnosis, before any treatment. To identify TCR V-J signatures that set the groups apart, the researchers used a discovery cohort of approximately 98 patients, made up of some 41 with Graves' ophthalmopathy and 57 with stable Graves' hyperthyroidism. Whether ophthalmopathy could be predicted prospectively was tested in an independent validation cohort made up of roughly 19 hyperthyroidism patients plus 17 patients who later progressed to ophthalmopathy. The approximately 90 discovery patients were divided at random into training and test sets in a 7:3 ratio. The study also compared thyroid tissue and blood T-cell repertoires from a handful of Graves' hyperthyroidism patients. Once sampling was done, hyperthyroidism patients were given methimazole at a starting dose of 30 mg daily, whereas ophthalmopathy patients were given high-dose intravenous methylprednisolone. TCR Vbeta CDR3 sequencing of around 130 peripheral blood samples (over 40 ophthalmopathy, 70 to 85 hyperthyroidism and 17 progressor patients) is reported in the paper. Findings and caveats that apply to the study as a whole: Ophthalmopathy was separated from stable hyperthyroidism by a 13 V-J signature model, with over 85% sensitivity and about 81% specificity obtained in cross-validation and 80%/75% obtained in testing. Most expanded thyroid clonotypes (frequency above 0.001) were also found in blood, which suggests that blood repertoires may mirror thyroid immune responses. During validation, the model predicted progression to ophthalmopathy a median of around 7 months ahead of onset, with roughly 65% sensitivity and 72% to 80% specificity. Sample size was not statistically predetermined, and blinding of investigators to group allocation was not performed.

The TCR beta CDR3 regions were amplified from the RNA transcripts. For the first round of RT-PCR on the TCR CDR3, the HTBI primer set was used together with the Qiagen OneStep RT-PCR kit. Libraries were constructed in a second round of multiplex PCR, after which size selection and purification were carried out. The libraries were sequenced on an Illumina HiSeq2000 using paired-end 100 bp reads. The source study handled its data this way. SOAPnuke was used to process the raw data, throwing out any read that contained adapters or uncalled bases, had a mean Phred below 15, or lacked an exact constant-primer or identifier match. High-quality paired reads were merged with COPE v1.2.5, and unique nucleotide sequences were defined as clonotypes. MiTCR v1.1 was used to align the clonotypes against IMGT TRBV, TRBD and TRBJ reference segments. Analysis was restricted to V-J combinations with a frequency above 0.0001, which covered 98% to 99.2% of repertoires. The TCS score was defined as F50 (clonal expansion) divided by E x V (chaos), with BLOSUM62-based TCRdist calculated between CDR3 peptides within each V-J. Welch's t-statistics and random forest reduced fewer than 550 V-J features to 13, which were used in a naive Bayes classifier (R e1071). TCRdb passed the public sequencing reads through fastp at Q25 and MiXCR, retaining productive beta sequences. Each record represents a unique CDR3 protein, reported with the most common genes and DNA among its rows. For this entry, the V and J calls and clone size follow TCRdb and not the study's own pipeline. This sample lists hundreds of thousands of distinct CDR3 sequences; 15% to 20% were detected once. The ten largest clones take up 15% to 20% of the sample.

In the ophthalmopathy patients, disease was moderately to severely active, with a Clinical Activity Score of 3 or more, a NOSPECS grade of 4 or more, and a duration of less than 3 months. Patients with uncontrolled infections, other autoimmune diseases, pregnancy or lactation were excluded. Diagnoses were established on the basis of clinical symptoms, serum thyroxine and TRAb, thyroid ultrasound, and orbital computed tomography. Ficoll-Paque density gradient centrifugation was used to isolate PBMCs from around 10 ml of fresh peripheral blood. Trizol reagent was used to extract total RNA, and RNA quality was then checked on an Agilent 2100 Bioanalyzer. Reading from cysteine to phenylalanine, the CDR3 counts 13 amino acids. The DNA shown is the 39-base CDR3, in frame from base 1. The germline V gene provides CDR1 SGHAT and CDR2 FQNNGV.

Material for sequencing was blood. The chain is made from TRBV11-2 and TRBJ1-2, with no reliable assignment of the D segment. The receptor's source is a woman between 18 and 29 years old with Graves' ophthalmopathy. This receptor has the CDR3 CVSSSQTRYGYTF. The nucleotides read TGTGTCAGCAGCTCCCAGACCCGATATGGCTACACCTTC.